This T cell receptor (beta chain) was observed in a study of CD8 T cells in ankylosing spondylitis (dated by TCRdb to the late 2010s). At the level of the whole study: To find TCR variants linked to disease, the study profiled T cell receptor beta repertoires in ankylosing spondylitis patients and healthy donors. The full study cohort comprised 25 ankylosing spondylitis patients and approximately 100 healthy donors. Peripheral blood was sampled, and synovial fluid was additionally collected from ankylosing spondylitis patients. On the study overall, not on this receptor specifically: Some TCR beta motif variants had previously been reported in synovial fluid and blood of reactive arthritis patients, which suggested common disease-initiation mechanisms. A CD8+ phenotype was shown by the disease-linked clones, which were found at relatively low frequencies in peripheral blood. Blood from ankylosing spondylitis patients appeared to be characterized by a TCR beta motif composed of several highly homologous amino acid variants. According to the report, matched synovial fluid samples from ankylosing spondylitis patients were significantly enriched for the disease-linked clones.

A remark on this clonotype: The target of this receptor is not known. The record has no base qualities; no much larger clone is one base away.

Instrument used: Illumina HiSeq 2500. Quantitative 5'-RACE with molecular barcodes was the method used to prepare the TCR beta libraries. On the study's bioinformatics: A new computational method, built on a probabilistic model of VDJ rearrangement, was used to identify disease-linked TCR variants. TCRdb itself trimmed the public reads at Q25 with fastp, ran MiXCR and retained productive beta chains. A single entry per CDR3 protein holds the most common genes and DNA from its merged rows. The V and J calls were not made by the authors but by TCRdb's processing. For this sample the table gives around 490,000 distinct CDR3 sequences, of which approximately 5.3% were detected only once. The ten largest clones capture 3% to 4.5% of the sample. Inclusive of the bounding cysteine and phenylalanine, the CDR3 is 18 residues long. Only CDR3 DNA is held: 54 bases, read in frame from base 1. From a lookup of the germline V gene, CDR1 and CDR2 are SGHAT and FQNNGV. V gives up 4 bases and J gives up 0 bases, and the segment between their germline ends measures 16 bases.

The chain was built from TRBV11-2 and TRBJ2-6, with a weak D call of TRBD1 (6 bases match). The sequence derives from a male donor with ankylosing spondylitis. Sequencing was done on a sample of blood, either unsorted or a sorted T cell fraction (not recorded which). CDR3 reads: CASSSTTGYRSGANVLTF. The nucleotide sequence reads TGTGCCAGCAGCTCCACTACAGGGTACCGCTCTGGGGCCAACGTCCTGACTTTC. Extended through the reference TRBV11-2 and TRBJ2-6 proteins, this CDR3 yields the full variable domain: EAGVAQSPRYKIIEKRQSVAFWCNPISGHATLYWYQQILGQGPKLLIQFQNNGVVDDSQLPKDRFSAERLKGVDSTLKIQPAKLEDSAVYLCASSSTTGYRSGANVLTFGAGSRLTVL.